This T cell receptor (beta chain) was sequenced during a study of blood T cell repertoires in COVID-19. About the study: The United States, Italy and Spain were the sources of the acute and convalescent COVID-19 samples.

Original data processing: Nucleated cell counts were estimated from reference gene primer amplification. Using immunoSEQ multiplex PCR, the repertoire was profiled, and TCRdb retains in-frame clones only, with some absent. D and trimming come from the DNA, and the V and J calls and clone size come from that table. The table includes about 190,000 clones, less than 85% detected once. The length of the CDR3 is 15 residues. The germline V gene encodes CDR1 SGHRS and CDR2 YFSETQ. Trimming stripped 4 bases from V and 0 bases from J, with 11 bases between. The chain couples TRBV5-1 to TRBJ2-1; D not resolved. The sequenced sample was peripheral blood. This receptor was taken from a woman aged 45 to 65 with acute or convalescent COVID-19. The CDR3 reads CASSPLNPSYNEQFF. CDR3 sequence (DNA): TGCGCCAGCAGCCCTCTAAATCCCTCCTACAATGAGCAGTTCTTC. Supplemented by reference TRBV5-1 and TRBJ2-1, the full variable domain reads KAGVTQTPRYLIKTRGQQVTLSCSPISGHRSVSWYQQTPGQGLQFLFEYFSETQRNKGNFPGRFSGRQFSNSRSEMNVSTLELGDSALYLCASSPLNPSYNEQFFGPGTRLTVL.